These T cell receptor beta chains were read from a single sample in a study of T cell repertoires in cytomegalovirus infection. Antigens for these TCRs are unknown. Each CDR3 protein gets one entry after TCRdb re-called the reads with MiXCR. This sample has about 890,000 distinct CDR3 sequences, with 30% to 40% found just once. Source: cultured CD8+ T cells from PBMCs, taken from culture after CMV antigen stimulation. Source of these receptors: a human donor in good health (CMV status not recorded). Some clones in this sample may be carry-over from other donors' samples. CDR3s include the opening cysteine and the closing phenylalanine or tryptophan. D genes are given only for firm matches. Clone size is not always given. Where it is, it says once, few, many or a class for expanded clones.

V gene	J gene	clone size	D gene	CDR3 protein	CDR3 DNA
TRBV7-2	TRBJ2-3	many	TRBD2	CASSSAIAGRDTQYF	TGTGCCAGCAGCAGCGCTATAGCGGGAAGGGATACGCAGTATTTT
TRBV5-4	TRBJ2-3	few	NA	CASSLEGGASIWDTQYF	TGTGCCAGCAGCTTGGAGGGCGGGGCCTCCATCTGGGATACGCAGTATTTT
TRBV7-6	TRBJ2-7	many	NA	CASSLEGSPRYEQYF	TGTGCCAGCAGCTTAGAGGGCAGTCCCCGTTACGAGCAGTACTTC
TRBV19	TRBJ2-7	NA	NA	CATERDDSYEQYF	TGTGCCACCGAAAGGGACGATTCCTACGAGCAGTACTTC
TRBV2	TRBJ1-2	NA	NA	CASSEGWGANYGYTF	TGTGCCAGCAGTGAAGGGTGGGGGGCTAACTATGGCTACACCTTC
TRBV7-9	TRBJ2-1	NA	TRBD1	CASINRGQGSYNEQFF	TGTGCCAGCATAAACCGAGGACAGGGCTCCTACAATGAGCAGTTCTTC
TRBV6-2/TRBV6-3	TRBJ2-3	NA	NA	CASSYLYSAGTGDTQYF	TGTGCCAGCAGTTACCTTTACTCAGCGGGCACAGGAGATACGCAGTATTTT
TRBV6-2/TRBV6-3	TRBJ1-1	few	TRBD1	CASSYPTTGADTEAFF	TGTGCCAGCAGTTACCCGACGACAGGGGCGGACACTGAAGCTTTCTTT
TRBV10-1	TRBJ1-6	few	TRBD1	CASSEQTGSSPLHF	TGCGCCAGCAGTGAACAGACAGGGAGTTCACCCCTCCACTTT
TRBV27	TRBJ2-7	few	NA	CASSLGRGAGEQYF	TGTGCCAGCAGTTTAGGCAGGGGCGCGGGGGAGCAGTACTTC
TRBV27	TRBJ2-2	NA	TRBD2	CASSLDVSRGGTGELFF	TGTGCCAGCAGTTTAGATGTCTCGCGGGGAGGGACCGGGGAGCTGTTTTTT
TRBV5-4	TRBJ2-7	few	TRBD1	CASSLNRGDEQYF	TGTGCCAGCAGCTTGAACAGGGGAGACGAGCAGTACTTC
TRBV12-3/TRBV12-4	TRBJ2-1	NA	NA	CANLDSGRGTYNEQFF	TGTGCCAACCTAGACTCGGGACGGGGAACCTACAATGAGCAGTTCTTC
TRBV7-9	TRBJ2-5	few	TRBD1	CASTNSRDRGRETQYF	TGTGCCAGCACCAACTCCCGGGACAGGGGGAGAGAGACCCAGTACTTC
TRBV7-9	TRBJ1-1	many	NA	CASSLETGAEAFF	TGTGCCAGCAGCTTAGAAACAGGTGCTGAAGCTTTCTTT
TRBV7-9	TRBJ2-7	few	TRBD1	CASRISRDRLEYEQYF	TGTGCCAGCAGGATCTCCCGGGACAGGTTAGAATACGAGCAGTACTTC
TRBV24-1	TRBJ2-3	NA	TRBD2	CATSDLTPQRGVKDTQYF	TGTGCCACCAGTGACCTTACCCCTCAGCGGGGGGTGAAAGATACGCAGTATTTT
TRBV7-8	TRBJ2-5	NA	NA	CASTALYQETQYF	TGTGCCAGCACCGCATTGTACCAAGAGACCCAGTACTTC
TRBV28	TRBJ1-2	NA	NA	CASRYSRGADGYTF	TGTGCCAGCAGATACAGCAGGGGCGCGGATGGCTACACCTTC
TRBV2	TRBJ2-3	once	TRBD2	CASSEKVASGGPVDLSTDTQYF	TGTGCCAGCAGTGAAAAGGTTGCTAGCGGGGGGCCCGTAGACCTGAGCACAGATACGCAGTATTTT
TRBV28	TRBJ2-1	NA	NA	CASTLAGSAYNEQFF	TGTGCCAGCACCCTTGCAGGGTCAGCCTACAATGAGCAGTTCTTC
TRBV7-9	TRBJ2-7	few	NA	CASSLTIKASVYEQYF	TGTGCCAGCAGCTTAACCATAAAGGCGTCGGTTTACGAGCAGTACTTC
TRBV7-2	TRBJ1-1	NA	NA	CASSPQWAWAEAFF	TGTGCCAGCAGCCCCCAGTGGGCTTGGGCTGAAGCTTTCTTT
TRBV6-2/TRBV6-3	TRBJ1-5	NA	NA	CASTNPKVSRRQPQHF	TGTGCCAGCACCAACCCGAAGGTCTCTAGGAGACAGCCCCAGCATTTT
TRBV12-3/TRBV12-4	TRBJ2-7	few	TRBD1	CASSSGDRGHGEQYF	TGTGCCAGCAGTTCGGGGGACAGGGGGCATGGCGAGCAGTACTTC
TRBV7-9	TRBJ2-1	NA	TRBD1	CASSHRRQGSNEQFF	TGTGCCAGCAGCCACAGGAGACAGGGAAGCAATGAGCAGTTCTTC
TRBV4-1	TRBJ2-1	few	TRBD1	CASSHPGTGINEQFF	TGCGCCAGCAGTCACCCCGGGACAGGGATCAATGAGCAGTTCTTC
TRBV7-9	TRBJ1-6	many	NA	CASSPVGGNSPLHF	TGTGCCAGCAGCCCTGTTGGCGGAAATTCACCCCTCCACTTT
TRBV7-9	TRBJ2-1	few	NA	CASSPKERAAYNEQFF	TGTGCCAGCAGCCCAAAGGAAAGGGCAGCGTACAATGAGCAGTTCTTC
TRBV4-1	TRBJ2-5	few	NA	CASSQDSNPPQETQYF	TGCGCCAGCAGCCAAGATAGTAACCCACCCCAAGAGACCCAGTACTTC
TRBV7-6	TRBJ2-3	NA	NA	CASSAGMAGLGTDTQYF	TGTGCCAGCAGCGCGGGCATGGCAGGGCTCGGAACAGATACGCAGTATTTT
TRBV18	TRBJ2-1	NA	TRBD2	CVSSRTSGGSENEQFF	TGTGTCAGCTCACGGACTAGCGGTGGGTCCGAAAATGAGCAGTTCTTC
TRBV7-6	TRBJ2-1	NA	NA	CASSLWQFNEQFF	TGTGCCAGCAGCTTATGGCAGTTCAATGAGCAGTTCTTC
TRBV9	TRBJ1-5	NA	NA	CASSVGGGDNQPQHF	TGTGCCAGCAGCGTAGGGGGGGGGGACAATCAGCCCCAGCATTTT
TRBV5-3	TRBJ2-5	NA	NA	CARSLGETQYF	TGTGCCAGAAGCCTCGGGGAGACCCAGTACTTC
TRBV7-8	TRBJ2-1	many	TRBD2	CASMGDGGKGEQFF	TGTGCCAGCATGGGGGACGGGGGGAAGGGTGAGCAGTTCTTC